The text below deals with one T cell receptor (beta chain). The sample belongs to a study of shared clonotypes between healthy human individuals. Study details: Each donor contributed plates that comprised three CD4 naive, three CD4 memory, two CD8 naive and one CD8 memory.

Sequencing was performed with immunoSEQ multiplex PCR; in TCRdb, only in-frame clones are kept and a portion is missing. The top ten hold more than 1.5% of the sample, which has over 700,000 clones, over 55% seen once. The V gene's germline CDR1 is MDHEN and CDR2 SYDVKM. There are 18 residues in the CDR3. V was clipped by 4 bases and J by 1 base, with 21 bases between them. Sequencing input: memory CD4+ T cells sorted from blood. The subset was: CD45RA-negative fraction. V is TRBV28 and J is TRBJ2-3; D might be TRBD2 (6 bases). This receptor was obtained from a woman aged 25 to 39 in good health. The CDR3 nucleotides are TGTGCCAGCAGTTCGCTCTTCCCCGGAGTAGCGGGCACAGATACGCAGTATTTT. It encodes CASSSLFPGVAGTDTQYF.